This TCR beta chain is drawn from a study of blood T cell repertoires in COVID-19. Study-level information: Sources were T cells, B-cell-depleted T cells, or PBMCs; the material itself was cDNA or gDNA.

Participants' reported clinical history set cohort assignment. Original handling: Counts of nucleated cells, estimated from reference gene primer amplification, were obtained. Assay: immunoSEQ multiplex PCR; the TCRdb copy retains only in-frame clones and omits some. V and J calls and clone size are copied from that table; D and trimming were computed from the DNA. The sample lists some 340,000 clones, approximately 87% occurring once. The CDR3 has 11 residues. The V end lost 6 bases, the J end lost 10 bases, and 12 bases lay between the germline ends. The sequenced sample consisted of PBMCs or T cells enriched from blood (not recorded which). The chain recombines TRBV12-3 or TRBV12-4 with TRBJ1-1; TRBD1 might be the D (6 bases). The sequence came from a woman aged 30 to 39 who had recovered from COVID-19. CDR3 amino acids: CASRGTIRAFF. CDR3 nucleotides: TGTGCCAGCAGAGGGACAATTCGAGCTTTCTTT.